This T cell receptor beta chain appears in the sequencing data of a study of control samples from healthy donors and cancer patients (dated by TCRdb to the early 2020s). Libraries came from the immunoSEQ multiplex PCR assay. In its TCRdb copy, this immuneACCESS table keeps in-frame sequences only and misses some clones. Where compared with another copy, unresolved V genes explain less than half of these, and the others have no known cause. The sample yields some 150,000 clones; nearly 95% were counted once. Around 2.5% of the sample belongs to the ten largest clones. To note about this clone: Its antigen is unknown. Base qualities are not recorded, but no much larger clone differs from it by a single base.

CDR1 LGHNA and CDR2 YNFKEQ are derived from the germline V gene. The CDR3 runs 15 residues from the cysteine to the phenylalanine. The entry retains the CDR3 DNA only, 45 bases that are in frame from base 1. The V end gives up 1 base and the J end 6 bases, leaving 4 bases in the junction not matched to a gene. The V gene is TRBV4-2 and the J gene is TRBJ2-3, with 10 bases in between that match TRBD2. This sequence was found in a man between 50 and 59 years old in good health. The source material was blood. The nucleotide sequence is TGTGCCAGCAGCCAAGTTTCACTAGCGGGGGATACGCAGTATTTT. It translates to CASSQVSLAGDTQYF.